Presented here are 2 T cell receptor beta chains from one specimen sequenced in a study of sequential checkpoint blockade in melanoma (dated by TCRdb to between 2017 and 2020). The library was prepared using the immunoSEQ multiplex PCR assay. TCRdb took this table from immuneACCESS and kept in-frame rearrangements with V and J called. Such tables lack part of the clones; where checked against another copy, unresolved V genes explain under half of the gap, and the rest is unexplained. This sample gives 25,000 to 30,000 clones in total; more than 60% of them show up just once. Roughly 20% of the sample rests with the top ten. According to the study, the label for this sample's treatment or condition signals: randomized to nivolumab then ipilimumab (arm A) or the reverse (arm B). Sequencing was performed on CD8+ T cells sorted from blood (inferred from file names), taken from a patient given nivolumab and ipilimumab in sequence. Receptors were obtained from a human donor with melanoma.

This chain connects TRBV28 to TRBJ1-2; 7 nucleotides align to TRBD1. Germline V CDR1 and CDR2: MDHEN, SYDVKM. V lost 5 bases, J lost 7 bases, and 13 bases stayed unmatched. The CDR3 length is 15 residues. The CDR3 coding sequence is TGTGCCAGCAGTCTTAGCGCAGGGGGTTGGAGTGGCTACACCTTC. It encodes CASSLSAGGWSGYTF.

The J gene is TRBJ2-5, the V gene TRBV7-9; 7 bases align to TRBD1. The CDR3 has 14 residues. The germline V gene encodes CDR1 SEHNR and CDR2 FQNEAQ (reference sequence). V lost 1 base to trimming and J lost 5 bases; unmatched junction nucleotides: 4. For the CDR3, the DNA is TGTGCCAGCAGCTTAGGACAGGGTTGGGAGACCCAGTACTTC. Translated: CASSLGQGWETQYF.